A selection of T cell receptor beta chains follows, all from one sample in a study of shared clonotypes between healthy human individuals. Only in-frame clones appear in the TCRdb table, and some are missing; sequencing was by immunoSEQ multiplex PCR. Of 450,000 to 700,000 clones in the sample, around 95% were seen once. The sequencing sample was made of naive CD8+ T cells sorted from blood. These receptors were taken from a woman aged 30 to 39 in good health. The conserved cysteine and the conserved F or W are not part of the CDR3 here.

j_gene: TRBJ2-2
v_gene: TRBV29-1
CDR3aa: SVGAGNTGELF

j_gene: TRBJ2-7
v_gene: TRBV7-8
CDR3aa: ASSSLRDRGPAGNYEQY

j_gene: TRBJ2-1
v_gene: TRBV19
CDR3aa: ASSMLSTSGGSSYNEQF

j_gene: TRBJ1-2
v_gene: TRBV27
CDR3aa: ASRPQGARGYT

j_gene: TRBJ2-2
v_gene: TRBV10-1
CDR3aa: ASSGGRSNTGELF

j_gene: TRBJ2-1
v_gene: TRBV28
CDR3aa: ASIKGGLSAYNEQF

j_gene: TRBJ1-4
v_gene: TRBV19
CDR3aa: ASSIDHRTGPNEKLF

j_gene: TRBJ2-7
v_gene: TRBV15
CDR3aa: ATSTTGLAGDRGLNEQY

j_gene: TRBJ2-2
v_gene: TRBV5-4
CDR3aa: ASSSVGELF

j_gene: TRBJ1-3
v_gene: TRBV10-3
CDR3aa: AISETPHSGNTIY

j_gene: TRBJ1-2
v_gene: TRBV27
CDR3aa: VRPDHYGYT

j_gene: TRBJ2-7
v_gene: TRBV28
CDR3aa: ASSPADWYEQY

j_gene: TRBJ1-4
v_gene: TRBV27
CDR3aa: ASSPSKFIGAGEKLF

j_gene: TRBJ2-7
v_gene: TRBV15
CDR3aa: ATSTGTVYEQY

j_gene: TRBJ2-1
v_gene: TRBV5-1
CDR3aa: ASSLEGTTYNEQF

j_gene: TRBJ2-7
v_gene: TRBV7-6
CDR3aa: ASSPGASISSYEQY

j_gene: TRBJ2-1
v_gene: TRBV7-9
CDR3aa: ASSPSWTGRNEQF

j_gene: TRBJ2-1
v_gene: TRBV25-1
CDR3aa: ASSGLTSFNEQF

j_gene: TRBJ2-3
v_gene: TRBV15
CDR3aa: ATSETGTSTDTQY

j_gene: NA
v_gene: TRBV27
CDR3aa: ASSPGLAGFYEQY

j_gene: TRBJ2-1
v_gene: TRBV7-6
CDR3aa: ASSLETNNEQF

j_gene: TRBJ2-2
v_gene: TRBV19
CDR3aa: ASSPRQFANTGELF

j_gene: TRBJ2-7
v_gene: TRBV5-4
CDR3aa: ASSSGLADYEQY

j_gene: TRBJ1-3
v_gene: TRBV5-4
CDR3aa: ASSFWGAAGNTIY

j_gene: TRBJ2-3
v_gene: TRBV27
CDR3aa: ASSLWTRTDTQY

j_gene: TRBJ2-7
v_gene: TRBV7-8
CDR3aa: ASSLVRLAGEAKY

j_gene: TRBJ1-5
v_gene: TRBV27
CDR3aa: ASSWGSNQPQH

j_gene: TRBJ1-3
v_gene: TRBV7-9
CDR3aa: ASSLVRPDLRNTIY

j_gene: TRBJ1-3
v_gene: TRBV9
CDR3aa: ASSGRRGNTIY

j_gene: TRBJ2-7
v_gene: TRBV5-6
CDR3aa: ASSLGTGEKTYEQY

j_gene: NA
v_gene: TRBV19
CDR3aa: ASSPNSYEQY

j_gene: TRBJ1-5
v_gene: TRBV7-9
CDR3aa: ASSLVQGSLSNQPQH

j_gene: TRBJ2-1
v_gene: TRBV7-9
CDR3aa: ASSPAGASYNEQF

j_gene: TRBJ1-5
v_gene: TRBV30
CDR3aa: AWSVLQESNQPQH

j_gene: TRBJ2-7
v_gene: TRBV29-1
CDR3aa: SVEGNSSYEQY

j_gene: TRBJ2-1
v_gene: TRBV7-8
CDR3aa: ASREATGRPNEQF

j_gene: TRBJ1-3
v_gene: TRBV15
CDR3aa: ATQDSDSGNTIY

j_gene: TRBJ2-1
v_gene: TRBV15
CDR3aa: ATSPSLFGEQF

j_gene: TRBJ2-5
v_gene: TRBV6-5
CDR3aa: ASSLDREETQY

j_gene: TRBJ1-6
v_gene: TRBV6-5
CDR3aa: ASSYSAIFNSPLH

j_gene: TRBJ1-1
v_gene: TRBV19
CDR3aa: ASSIPQGPTEAF

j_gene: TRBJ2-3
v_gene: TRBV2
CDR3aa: ASSGLTGGLTDTQY

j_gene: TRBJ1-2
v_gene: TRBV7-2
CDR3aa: ASRPMRTGGYGYT

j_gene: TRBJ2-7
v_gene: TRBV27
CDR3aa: ASSLQGARFNEQY

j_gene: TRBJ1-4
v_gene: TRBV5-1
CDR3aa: ASSLEGKLF

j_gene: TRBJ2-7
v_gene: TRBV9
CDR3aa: ASSVGAGTSGTYEQY